Listed here is a single T cell receptor beta chain. Its specificity is not known. CDR1 is ENHRY, CDR2 SYGVKD, per germline. The CDR3 is 14 residues long. V lost 5 bases to trimming and J lost 4 bases, with 14 bases between them. Researchers barred patients who had uncontrolled infection, other autoimmune disease, pregnancy or lactation. The entry originates in a study of T cells in Graves' hyperthyroidism and ophthalmopathy. General study findings and limits: Most expanded thyroid clonotypes above 0.001 also appeared in blood.

Amplification of TCR beta CDR3 regions used RNA as the template. The HTBI primer set served for first-round RT-PCR of the TCR CDR3. In TCRdb, the multiplex PCR reads were re-called with MiXCR into one record per CDR3 protein. The table records a few hundred thousand distinct CDR3 sequences, around 46% of them present only once. The sequenced material came from peripheral blood or thyroid tissue (not recorded which). This sequence originates from a woman under 30 with Graves' hyperthyroidism. The chain carries TRBV10-3 and TRBJ1-2, with a weak D call TRBD1 (6 bases). CDR3 loop: CAISSIRTAYGYTF. CDR3 DNA: TGTGCCATCAGTAGTATAAGGACAGCCTATGGCTACACCTTC.